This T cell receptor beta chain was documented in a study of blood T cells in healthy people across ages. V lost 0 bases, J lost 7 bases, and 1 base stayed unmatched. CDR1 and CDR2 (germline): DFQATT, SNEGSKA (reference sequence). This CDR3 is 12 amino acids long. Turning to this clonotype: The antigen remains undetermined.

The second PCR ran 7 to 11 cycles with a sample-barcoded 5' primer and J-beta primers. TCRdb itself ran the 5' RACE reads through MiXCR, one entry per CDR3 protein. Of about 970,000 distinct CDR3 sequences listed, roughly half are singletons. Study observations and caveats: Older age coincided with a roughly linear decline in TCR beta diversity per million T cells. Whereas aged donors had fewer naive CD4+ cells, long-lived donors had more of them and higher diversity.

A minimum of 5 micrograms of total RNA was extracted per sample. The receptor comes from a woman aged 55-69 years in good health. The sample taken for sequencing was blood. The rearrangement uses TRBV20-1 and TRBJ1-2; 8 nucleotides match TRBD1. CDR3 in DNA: TGCAGTGCTAGAGAAACAGGGGGTGGCTACACCTTC. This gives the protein CSARETGGGYTF.